These 14 T cell receptor beta chains originate from one sample sequenced in a study of T-cell reconstitution after alpha-beta-depleted transplantation in children. Preparing the TCRbeta library involved the use of unique molecular identifiers. TCRdb re-analysed the PCR reads in MiXCR, keeping a single row per CDR3 protein. Among 450,000 to 600,000 distinct CDR3 sequences listed, roughly 13% were seen once. The source material was PBMCs, mostly from graft donor cells, sampled 360 days after TCRalphabeta/CD19-depleted stem cell transplant. The receptors derive from a male patient aged 10 to 17 who had a stem cell transplant for acute myeloid leukemia, so the T cells may come from the graft donor.

This clonotype was detected only a few times. The chain joins TRBV20-1 to TRBJ2-3, with TRBD1 identical over 7 bases. Germline CDR1 DFQATT, CDR2 SNEGSKA (reference sequence). This CDR3 has 16 amino acids. Trimming took 3 bases from V and 8 from J; bases not matched to a gene: 17. The CDR3 region has the DNA TGCAGTGCTAGGACCTTGGGACAGCCGGCGGTTGGTACGCAGTATTTT. Translating it yields CSARTLGQPAVGTQYF.

This clonotype was observed a handful of times. This sequence joins TRBV12-3 or TRBV12-4 and TRBJ2-1, with 9 positions matching TRBD1. This CDR3 region has 15 residues. Trimming cost V 5 bases and J 4 bases; bases outside gene matches: 6. This chain's CDR3 is CASSARTGAYNEQFF. The DNA of the CDR3 is TGTGCCAGCAGTGCGAGGACAGGGGCTTACAATGAGCAGTTCTTC.

CDR3 in amino acids: CSVPREGEQYF. The DNA for the CDR3 is TGCAGCGTTCCCAGGGAAGGCGAGCAGTACTTC. The V call is TRBV29-1, the J call TRBJ2-7, with a weak D call TRBD1 (5 bases). Trimming stripped 5 bases from V and 6 bases from J, with 11 bases between. This CDR3 comprises 11 residues. Germline V CDR1 and CDR2: SQVTM, ANQGSEA.

This sequence joins TRBV7-2 and TRBJ2-3, with TRBD2 matching over 7 bases. Germline CDR1 reads SGHTA; CDR2 reads FQGNSA. With 2 bases clipped from V and 2 bases from J, the junction kept 7 bases outside the gene matches. CDR3 length equals 16 residues. This chain's CDR3 is CASSLNLAGPTDTQYF. Written as DNA, the CDR3 is TGTGCCAGCAGCTTAAACTTAGCGGGCCCCACAGATACGCAGTATTTT. The full variable domain, with the rest looked up from reference TRBV7-2 and TRBJ2-3, is GAGVSQSPSNKVTEKGKDVELRCDPISGHTALYWYRQSLGQGLEFLIYFQGNSAPDKSGLPSDRFSAERTGGSVSTLTIQRTQQEDSAVYLCASSLNLAGPTDTQYFGPGTRLTVL.

This clonotype was seen more than once but under ten times. The rearrangement links TRBV6-5 to TRBJ2-4; D possibly corresponds to TRBD2 (5 bases). Germline assignment: CDR1 MNHEY and CDR2 SVGAGI. The CDR3 is 18 amino acids. V lost 0 bases, J lost 0 bases, and 15 bases lay in between. The CDR3 region has the DNA TGTGCCAGCAGTTACTCTCGGACGGAGGCGAGAGCCAAAAACATTCAGTACTTC. Residues: CASSYSRTEARAKNIQYF.

This clonotype occurred a few times. This rearrangement joins TRBV29-1 to TRBJ2-1; D gene ambiguous. V gave up 5 bases and J gave up 7 bases, with 15 bases separating them. Germline V lookup: CDR1 SQVTM, CDR2 ANQGSEA. This CDR3 is 13 amino acids long. CDR3 in amino acids: CSVNTNPKNEQFF. The CDR3 region has the DNA TGCAGCGTTAACACTAACCCTAAGAATGAGCAGTTCTTC.

This clonotype was counted a few times. Here the CDR3 DNA reads TGTGCCAGCAGCATCCGCCCGTACGAGCAGTACTTC. It yields the protein CASSIRPYEQYF. The chain combines TRBV4-2 with TRBJ2-7; D is undetermined. V lost 5 bases and J 4 bases, leaving 9 bases between the germline ends. The CDR3 totals 12 residues. Germline V gene lookup returns CDR1 LGHNA and CDR2 YNFKEQ.

There are a few counts of this clonotype. This chain links TRBV7-2 with TRBJ2-2, with a tentative D call TRBD1 (7 bases). Germline V CDR1 and CDR2: SGHTA, FQGNSA. The CDR3 runs 17 residues. Trimming left V 2 bases short and J 0 bases short, with 13 bases between. This CDR3 reads CASSLRRGTANTGELFF. DNA of the CDR3: TGTGCCAGCAGCTTACGTCGGGGGACAGCGAACACCGGGGAGCTGTTTTTT.

This clonotype was recorded a few times. The V and J genes are TRBV6-2 or TRBV6-3 and TRBJ2-7; D not certain. CDR1 is MNHEY and CDR2 is SVGEGT in the germline V gene. Trimming removed 0 bases at V and 0 bases at J, with 12 bases between. This CDR3 region has 16 residues. CDR3 sequence reads: CASSYSYTIPSYEQYF. DNA for the CDR3: TGTGCCAGCAGTTACTCCTACACCATCCCCTCCTACGAGCAGTACTTC.

Points on this clonotype: A much larger clone differs from this one at a single base, so this may be a read error. The gene calls are TRBV20-1 and TRBJ2-1; 15 bases align to TRBD2. From germline, CDR1 is DFQATT and CDR2 SNEGSKA (reference sequence). V lost 3 bases and J lost 7; bases outside the gene matches: 1. The length of the CDR3 is 14 residues. The CDR3 region is CSARGTSGRNEQFF. The CDR3 region has the DNA TGCAGTGCTAGGGGGACTAGCGGGAGGAATGAGCAGTTCTTC.

V gene TRBV6-2 or TRBV6-3 combines with J gene TRBJ2-1; 8 bases map to TRBD2. The length of the CDR3 is 15 residues. Per the germline V gene, CDR1 is MNHEY and CDR2 is SVGEGT. V dropped 2 bases and J dropped 4; count of bases not matched to a gene: 4. The CDR3 DNA sequence: TGTGCCAGCAGTTACGGGAGCGGGAGTTACAATGAGCAGTTCTTC. It codes for CASSYGSGSYNEQFF.

This clonotype has a handful of counts. This rearrangement joins TRBV20-1 to TRBJ2-7, with D tentatively TRBD2 (6 bases). V was trimmed by 3 bases and J by 6 bases, leaving 15 bases between them. CDR3 size: 13 residues. Germline V lookup: CDR1 DFQATT, CDR2 SNEGSKA (reference sequence). This chain's CDR3 is CSARVRVRGEQYF. The CDR3, as DNA: TGCAGTGCTAGGGTTCGGGTGCGGGGCGAGCAGTACTTC.

This clonotype was found many times. A read error may produce the germline difference seen at one junction end. J is TRBJ1-5 and V is TRBV20-1; no firm D call. Germline V gene lookup returns CDR1 DFQATT and CDR2 SNEGSKA (reference sequence). This CDR3 comprises 14 residues. The CDR3 coding sequence is TGCAGTGCTAGCCCCGGAACTAGCAATCACCCCCAGCATTTT. It encodes CSASPGTSNHPQHF.

This clonotype was seen ten or more times. The chain combines TRBV10-3 with TRBJ2-5, with 9 bases aligning to TRBD2. Germline-derived CDR1 and CDR2 are ENHRY and SYGVKD. The CDR3 is 21 residues long. The junction had 18 bases not matched to a gene; V was cut back by 0 bases and J by 1 base. The CDR3 coding sequence is TGTGCCATCAGTGAGTCCGGAGGGCTAGCGGGACCTGGAGGGCTCCAAGAGACCCAGTACTTC. As protein: CAISESGGLAGPGGLQETQYF.